A single sample is the source of the 25 T cell receptor beta chains below, sequenced in a study of blood T cells in healthy people across ages. The second PCR ran 7 to 11 cycles with a sample-barcoded 5' primer and J-beta primers. One entry per CDR3 protein, called by TCRdb with MiXCR from the 5' RACE reads. This sample has over 950,000 distinct CDR3 sequences, with roughly 51% found just once. Material: blood. The origin of the receptors is a woman aged 55-75 years in good health.

The chain joins TRBV9 to TRBJ1-3; D call uncertain. The CDR3 is made up of 16 amino acids. The ends were cut back, 0 bases at V and 0 bases at J, with 10 bases in the middle. Germline V lookup: CDR1 SGDLS, CDR2 YYNGEE. The CDR3, as DNA: TGTGCCAGCAGCGTAGACGGACTCTCCTCTGGAAACACCATATATTTT. It encodes CASSVDGLSSGNTIYF.

The chain couples TRBV27 to TRBJ2-3, with D perhaps matching TRBD2 (6 bases). Per the germline V gene, CDR1 is MNHEY and CDR2 is SMNVEV (reference sequence). Trimming pared 1 base from V and 4 bases from J, leaving 12 bases between. The CDR3 sequence is 15 residues long. CDR3 loop: CASSLFGSRSDTQYF. CDR3 nucleotide sequence: TGTGCCAGCAGTTTATTCGGGAGTCGGTCAGATACGCAGTATTTT.

This clonotype has a handful of counts. This chain uses TRBV5-1 with TRBJ2-7; 7 nucleotides match TRBD2. V lost 0 bases, J lost 0 bases, and 9 bases stayed unmatched. This CDR3 contains 17 residues. Germline CDR1 is SGHRS and CDR2 is YFSETQ. CDR3 coding DNA: TGCGCCAGCAGCTTGGCGGTTCGGCTAGCGGACTCCTACGAGCAGTACTTC. Translated, it gives CASSLAVRLADSYEQYF.

The chain is built from TRBV29-1 and TRBJ2-1; D unresolved. V lost 3 bases, J lost 1 base, and 7 bases lay in between. CDR3 length equals 13 residues. Looked up from germline, CDR1 is SQVTM and CDR2 is ANQGSEA. This chain's CDR3 is CSVDGESYNEQFF. Here the CDR3 DNA reads TGCAGCGTTGATGGGGAATCCTACAATGAGCAGTTCTTC.

Remarks on this clonotype: One junction end disagrees with the germline gene, perhaps due to a read error. This chain uses TRBV5-4 with TRBJ2-7; D remains ambiguous. Germline V CDR1 and CDR2: SGHNT, YYREEE (reference sequence). There are 13 residues in the CDR3. CDR3: CASSSPSSDEQYF. CDR3 nucleotides: TGTGCCAGCAGCAGCCCAAGCTCCGACGAGCAGTACTTC. Full variable domain (missing parts from reference TRBV5-4 and TRBJ2-7): ETGVTQSPTHLIKTRGQQVTLRCSSQSGHNTVSWYQQALGQGPQFIFQYYREEENGRGNFPPRFSGLQFPNYSSELNVNALELDDSALYLCASSSPSSDEQYFGPGTRLTVT.

The chain uses TRBV7-8 and TRBJ2-3, with 13 bases matching TRBD2. Germline CDR1 reads SGHVS; CDR2 reads FQNEAQ. J lost 4 bases, V lost 5 bases, and 15 bases had no gene match. This CDR3 spans 19 amino acids. The CDR3 spells CASSPLGTSGGGSPDTQYF. For the CDR3, the DNA is TGTGCCAGCAGCCCCTTAGGAACTAGCGGGGGGGGCTCGCCAGATACGCAGTATTTT.

CDR3 in amino acids: CSVLSRQGGGSYGYTF. CDR3 DNA sequence: TGCAGCGTTCTGTCGAGACAGGGTGGAGGGAGCTATGGCTACACCTTC. The chain recombines TRBV29-1 with TRBJ1-2; 7 nucleotides match TRBD1. This CDR3 is 16 amino acids long. After removal of 5 bases from V and 4 bases from J, the junction contained 16 bases not matched to a gene. Looked up from germline, CDR1 is SQVTM and CDR2 is ANQGSEA.

The V and J genes are TRBV2 and TRBJ2-7, with D perhaps TRBD2 (6 bases). This CDR3 spans 12 amino acids. The germline V gene has CDR1 SNHLY and CDR2 FYNNEI. Trimming took 7 bases from V and 2 from J, leaving 9 bases between them. This CDR3 is CASTLAAYEQYF. Here the CDR3 DNA reads TGTGCCAGCACACTAGCTGCCTACGAGCAGTACTTC.

V usage is TRBV6-1 and J usage is TRBJ2-1; D perhaps matches TRBD1 (6 bases). This CDR3 spans 14 amino acids. V lost 5 bases and J 6 bases, leaving 14 bases between the germline ends. The V gene's germline CDR1 is MNHNS and CDR2 SASEGT. CDR3 DNA: TGTGCCAGCAGTCTCACGGGACAATTCAATGAGCAGTTCTTC. Amino acids: CASSLTGQFNEQFF.

V gene TRBV4-2 combines with J gene TRBJ1-2; D gene unclear. Germline CDR1 is LGHNA and CDR2 is YNFKEQ. V was trimmed by 0 bases and J by 9 bases, leaving 5 bases between them. The CDR3 is made up of 11 amino acids. Here the CDR3 reads CASSQETSYTF. In DNA, the CDR3 is TGTGCCAGCAGCCAAGAGACAAGCTACACCTTC.

The V gene is TRBV28, the J gene TRBJ2-7, with 7 bases that match TRBD1. Per the germline V gene, CDR1 is MDHEN and CDR2 is SYDVKM. This CDR3 is 13 amino acids long. Trimming at V came to 7 bases and at J to 2 bases, leaving 5 bases not matched to a gene. CDR3 sequence: CASNSGGTYEQYF. The CDR3 bases are TGTGCCAGCAATTCAGGGGGTACCTACGAGCAGTACTTC.

J is TRBJ2-1 and V is TRBV14; 8 bases match TRBD1. The CDR3 covers 14 residues. The V segment lost 1 base and the J segment 7 bases; nucleotides outside the gene matches: 3. Germline CDR1 and CDR2: SGHDN and FVKESK. The CDR3 DNA sequence: TGTGCCAGCAGCCAAGCCCACAGGGGGAATGAGCAGTTCTTC. This codes for CASSQAHRGNEQFF.

The rearrangement uses TRBV27 and TRBJ1-2; D is unresolved. V dropped 2 bases and J dropped 6 bases, with 19 bases sitting between them. This CDR3 contains 16 residues. Germline V CDR1 and CDR2: MNHEY, SMNVEV (reference sequence). The CDR3 region has the DNA TGTGCCAGCAGTTTAGAAGGGAAGTCTGAGATTGATGGCTACACCTTC. This sequence encodes CASSLEGKSEIDGYTF.

A note on this clonotype: Relative to the germline gene, one junction end is altered; a read error may explain this. This chain joins TRBV30 and TRBJ2-7; 7 nucleotides agree with TRBD2. Germline V CDR1 and CDR2: GTSNPN, SVGIG (reference sequence). This CDR3 has 14 amino acids. CDR3: CAWKRGRGIYGQYF. As DNA, the CDR3 is TGTGCCTGGAAGCGGGGTAGGGGAATCTACGGGCAGTACTTC.

The rearrangement links TRBV20-1 to TRBJ2-7, with 8 bases fitting TRBD2. The CDR3 is 14 amino acids. The germline V gene encodes CDR1 DFQATT and CDR2 SNEGSKA (reference sequence). The ends lost 6 bases at V and 4 bases at J; junction bases unmatched: 11. For the CDR3, the DNA is TGCAGTGCGAGGGTTAGCGGGGAGCCTTACGAGCAGTACTTC. This translates into CSARVSGEPYEQYF.

This clonotype was seen more than once but under ten times. The rearrangement uses TRBV7-9 and TRBJ2-5; possibly TRBD1 or TRBD2 for D (5 bases each). Per germline, CDR1 SEHNR and CDR2 FQNEAQ (reference sequence). V lost 4 bases and J lost 11, with 23 bases in between. The CDR3 sequence is 15 residues long. CDR3 in amino acids: CASSSFRANLGEQYF. The CDR3 nucleotides are TGTGCCAGCAGCTCGTTCCGGGCCAACCTGGGGGAGCAGTACTTC.

This clonotype was picked up a small number of times. This chain joins TRBV29-1 and TRBJ2-5; no definite D call. The CDR3 has 11 residues. The V and J ends lost 6 bases and 5 bases respectively, with 10 bases between them. Looked up from germline, CDR1 is SQVTM and CDR2 is ANQGSEA. CDR3 residues: CSVLSGETQYF. The CDR3 DNA is TGCAGCGTCCTCTCTGGGGAGACCCAGTACTTC.

This clonotype has more than one count but fewer than ten. This chain links TRBV3-1 with TRBJ2-3; 13 positions match TRBD2. The CDR3 is made up of 16 amino acids. Germline V gives CDR1 LGHDT, CDR2 YNNKEL (reference sequence). With V trimmed by 6 bases and J by 4 bases, 7 bases remained unmatched. CDR3 DNA: TGTGCCAGCAGTCTGGGACTAGCGGGATTCCCAGATACGCAGTATTTT. Translated: CASSLGLAGFPDTQYF.

Regarding this clonotype: A much larger clone differs from this one at a single base, so this may be a read error. The gene calls are TRBV7-9 and TRBJ1-2; 7 bases match TRBD1. CDR1 and CDR2 (germline): SEHNR, FQNEAQ (reference sequence). With 5 bases clipped from V and 5 bases from J, the junction kept 8 bases outside the gene matches. The CDR3 totals 14 residues. CDR3 loop: CASSRYGTEYGYTF. The CDR3 DNA is TGTGCCAGCAGCCGCTACGGGACAGAGTATGGCTACACCTTC.

The gene calls are TRBV18 and TRBJ2-2, with TRBD1 as a possible D gene (6 bases). CDR3 size: 14 residues. V was clipped by 4 bases and J by 7 bases, with 13 bases between them. The germline CDR1 and CDR2 sequences are KGHSH and LQKENI. CDR3 protein: CASSRAGTNGELFF. The CDR3 DNA reads TGTGCCAGCTCACGAGCCGGGACAAACGGGGAGCTGTTTTTT.

The V call is TRBV7-8, the J call TRBJ2-5; 11 bases align to TRBD1. The J call may be faulty, since TRBJ2-7 better matches the DNA end. The V gene's germline CDR1 is SGHVS and CDR2 FQNEAQ. The CDR3 spans 15 residues. The CDR3 DNA follows: TGTGCCAGCAGCCGCGGGACAGGGGGTTTCTACGAGCAGTACTTC. This translates into CASSRGTGGFYEQYF.

The rearrangement uses TRBV12-5 and TRBJ2-4; TRBD1 matches 12 bases. Trimming at V came to 5 bases and at J to 13 bases, leaving 21 bases not matched to a gene. The CDR3 has 18 amino acids. Germline CDR1 LGHNT, CDR2 FRNRAP. This CDR3 reads CASGPAGQGATGGGEQYF. Written as DNA, the CDR3 is TGTGCTAGTGGTCCGGCGGGACAGGGGGCCACTGGGGGTGGTGAGCAGTACTTC.

Worth noting for this clonotype: An end of the junction differs from the germline gene, which may be a read error. The chain uses TRBV28 and TRBJ2-5, with TRBD1 matching over 7 bases. The CDR3 runs to 16 residues. The germline V gene encodes CDR1 MDHEN and CDR2 SYDVKM. The DNA of the CDR3 is TGTACCAGCAGTTTATCCCCGACAGGGCCTCCGGAGACCCAGTACTTC. This sequence encodes CTSSLSPTGPPETQYF. The full variable domain, completed using reference TRBV28 and TRBJ2-5, is DVKVTQSSRYLVKRTGEKVFLECVQDMDHENMFWYRQDPGLGLRLIYFSYDVKMKEKGDIPEGYSVSREKKERFSLILESASTNQTSMYLCTSSLSPTGPPETQYFGPGTRLLVL.

V gene TRBV28 combines with J gene TRBJ2-3, with TRBD2 matching 8 bases. The germline CDR1 and CDR2 sequences are MDHEN and SYDVKM. V lost 5 bases, J lost 3 bases, and 4 bases stayed unmatched. This CDR3 region has 14 residues. The CDR3 nucleotides are TGTGCCAGCAGTCCCGTAGCGGGGACAGATACGCAGTATTTT. It yields the protein CASSPVAGTDTQYF.

The chain is built from TRBV27 and TRBJ2-2; D is undetermined. CDR3 length equals 16 residues. The V gene's germline CDR1 is MNHEY and CDR2 SMNVEV (reference sequence). The V end lost 6 bases, the J end lost 0 bases, and 14 bases lay between the germline ends. The CDR3 DNA is TGTGCCAGCAGCCCTCGCATACTCGCGAACACCGGGGAGCTGTTTTTT. It yields the protein CASSPRILANTGELFF.